This T cell receptor (beta chain) was sequenced in a study of blood T cell repertoires in COVID-19. Study context: Sites in the United States, Italy and Spain provided acute and convalescent COVID-19 samples. PBMCs, B-cell-depleted T cells, or T cells provided the cDNA or gDNA that made up the material.

Authors' processing steps: The authors estimated nucleated cell counts from reference gene primer amplification. Some clones are missing from TCRdb's copy, which holds only in-frame ones; the method was immunoSEQ multiplex PCR. The DNA was the basis for D and trimming; V, J and clone size are from that table. The sample includes under 200,000 clones, over 80% of them seen just once. From germline, CDR1 is SGHRS and CDR2 YFSETQ. V was shortened by 0 bases and J by 6 bases, with 15 bases between the two germline ends. The CDR3 length is 16 residues. This TCR derives from a woman aged 55-70 years with acute or convalescent COVID-19. The V gene is TRBV5-1, the J gene TRBJ2-2; unclear D gene. The sample consisted of peripheral blood. CDR3 coding DNA: TGCGCCAGCAGCTTGGCCGGAAGCGTAGGTCCCGGGGAGCTGTTTTTT. Its protein product is CASSLAGSVGPGELFF.